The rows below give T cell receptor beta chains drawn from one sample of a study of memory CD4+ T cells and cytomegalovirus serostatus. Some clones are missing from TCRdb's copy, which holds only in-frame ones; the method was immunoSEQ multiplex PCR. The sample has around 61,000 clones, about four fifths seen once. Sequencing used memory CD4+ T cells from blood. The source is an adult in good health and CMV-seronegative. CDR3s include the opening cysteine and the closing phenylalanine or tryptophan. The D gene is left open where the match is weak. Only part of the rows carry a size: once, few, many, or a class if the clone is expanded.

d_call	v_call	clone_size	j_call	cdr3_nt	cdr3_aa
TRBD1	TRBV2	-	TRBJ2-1	TGTGCCAGCAGACGTCCGGGACAGGGGGCTAATGAGCAGTTCTTC	CASRRPGQGANEQFF
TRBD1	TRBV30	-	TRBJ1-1	TGTGCCTGGCAGACAGGGATGAACACTGAAGCTTTCTTT	CAWQTGMNTEAFF
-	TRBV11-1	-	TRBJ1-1	TGTGCCAGCAGCTTTCCAGGACAGACGGGGGGAGCTTTCTTT	CASSFPGQTGGAFF
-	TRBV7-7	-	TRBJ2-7	TGTGCTAGCAGCTTAGGAGTAGGCAGCTCCTACGAGCAGTACTTC	CASSLGVGSSYEQYF
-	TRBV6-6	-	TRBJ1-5	TGTGCCAGCAGTTACCCGACACCTCAGCCCCAGCATTTT	CASSYPTPQPQHF
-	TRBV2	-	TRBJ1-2	TGTGCCAGCAGTGAATGGGGAACGACTGATGGCTACACCTTC	CASSEWGTTDGYTF
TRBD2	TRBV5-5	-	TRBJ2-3	TGTGCCAGCAGCTTGCTTGGGACTAGCGGGAGCACAGATACGCAGTATTTT	CASSLLGTSGSTDTQYF
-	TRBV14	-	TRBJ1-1	TGTGCCAGCAGCCCTAAAAGGAACACTGAAGCTTTCTTT	CASSPKRNTEAFF
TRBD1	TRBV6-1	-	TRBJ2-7	TGTGCCAGCAGTGAAGCGTGGGACAGGGCCTACGAGCAGTACTTC	CASSEAWDRAYEQYF
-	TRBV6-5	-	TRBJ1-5	TGTGCCAGCAGTTACTCGAGTAGCCTCGATCAGCCCCAGCATTTT	CASSYSSSLDQPQHF
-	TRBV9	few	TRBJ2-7	TGTGCCAGCAGCCAGATTAATCCGGGACACAATTCCTACGAGCAGTACTTC	CASSQINPGHNSYEQYF
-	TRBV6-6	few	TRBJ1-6	TGTGCCAGCAGTTCTCAACGGGCGGGCAATTCACCCCTCCACTTT	CASSSQRAGNSPLHF
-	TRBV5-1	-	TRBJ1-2	TGCGCCAGCAGCGGTGCGGGGGGCCCTTTCTGGACCTTC	CASSGAGGPFWTF
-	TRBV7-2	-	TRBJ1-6	TGTGCCAGCAGCTTAGACGGTACTAATTCACCCCTCCACTTT	CASSLDGTNSPLHF
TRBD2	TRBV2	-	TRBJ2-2	TGTGCCAGCAGTGAAGGGAAGCGGGGGGGCTTCGGGGAGCTGTTTTTT	CASSEGKRGGFGELFF
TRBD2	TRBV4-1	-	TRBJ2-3	TGCGCCAGCAGCTCTTTTTCAACTAGCGACTACACAGATACGCAGTATTTT	CASSSFSTSDYTDTQYF
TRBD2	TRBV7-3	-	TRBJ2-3	TGTGCCAGCAGCTTAAGCGGGGGGGGTACTTCTAGCACAGATACGCAGTATTTT	CASSLSGGGTSSTDTQYF
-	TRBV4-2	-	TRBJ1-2	TGTGCCAGCAGCCAAGACCAACAGGACAACTATGGCTACACCTTC	CASSQDQQDNYGYTF
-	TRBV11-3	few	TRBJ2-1	TGTGCCAGCAGCGAACAGGGCGAGGGTGAGCAGTTCTTC	CASSEQGEGEQFF
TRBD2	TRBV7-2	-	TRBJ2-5	TGTGCCAGCAGTCAAGCGGGGGTAGCAGAGACCCAGTACTTC	CASSQAGVAETQYF
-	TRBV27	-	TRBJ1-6	TGTGCCAGCAGTTTTGGTCTCGGCTATTCACCCCTCCACTTT	CASSFGLGYSPLHF
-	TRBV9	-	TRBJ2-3	TGTGCCAGCAGCGTAAGCAATACTGCGCAGTATTTT	CASSVSNTAQYF
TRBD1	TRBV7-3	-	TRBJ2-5	TGTGCCAGCAGCTCGGGGACAGGGGCATGGGAGACCCAGTACTTC	CASSSGTGAWETQYF
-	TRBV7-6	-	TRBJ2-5	TGTGCCAGCAGCTTGGCCGGGGCCCAAGAGACCCAGTACTTC	CASSLAGAQETQYF
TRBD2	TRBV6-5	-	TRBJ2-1	TGTGCCAGCAGTTCAGCGGGGGGGCTGTACAATGAGCAGTTCTTC	CASSSAGGLYNEQFF
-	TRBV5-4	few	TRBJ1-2	TGTGCCAGCAGCTTGGTACGGGGGCAAAACTATGGCTACACCTTC	CASSLVRGQNYGYTF
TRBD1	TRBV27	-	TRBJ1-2	TGTGCCAGTACCGGGACAGGGGGCTTAGGCTACACCTTC	CASTGTGGLGYTF
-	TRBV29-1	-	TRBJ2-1	TGCAGCGTTGGAGAGGGGGCCTACAATGAGCAGTTCTTC	CSVGEGAYNEQFF
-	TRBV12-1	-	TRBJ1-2	TGTGCCAGCAGCCGGACAGAAAGGGGTAATTGGGACTATGGCTACACCTTC	CASSRTERGNWDYGYTF
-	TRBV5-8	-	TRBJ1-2	TGTGCCAGCAGCCCCCGCCTTGAACTCTATGGCTACACCTTC	CASSPRLELYGYTF
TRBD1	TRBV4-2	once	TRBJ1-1	TGTGCCAGCAGCCCGACAGGGAATTCGAACACTGAAGCTTTCTTT	CASSPTGNSNTEAFF
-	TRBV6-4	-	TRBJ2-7	TGTGCCAGCAGTGACTACGAGCAGTACTTC	CASSDYEQYF
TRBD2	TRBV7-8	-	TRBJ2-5	TGTGCCAGCAGCTATGATGCGGGACTAGTAGCCGAGACCCAGTACTTC	CASSYDAGLVAETQYF
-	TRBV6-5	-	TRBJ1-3	TGTGCCAGCAGTTACTCCGGAGCAGGGACTGGAAACACCATATATTTT	CASSYSGAGTGNTIYF
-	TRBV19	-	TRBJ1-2	TGTGCCAGTAGTGTCCGACAACTCCCTAACTATGGCTACACCTTC	CASSVRQLPNYGYTF
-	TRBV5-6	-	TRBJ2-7	TGTGCCAGCAGCTTGGGTTTCTACGAGCAGTACTTC	CASSLGFYEQYF
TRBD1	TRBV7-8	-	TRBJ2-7	TGTGCCAGCAGCTCCTGGACAGGGGGATTCGAGCAGTACTTC	CASSSWTGGFEQYF
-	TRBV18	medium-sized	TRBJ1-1	TGTGCCAGCTCCCGGAGTGGGGGCACTGAAGCTTTCTTT	CASSRSGGTEAFF
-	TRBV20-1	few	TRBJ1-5	TGCAGCGTTAGCAATCAGCCCCAGCATTTT	CSVSNQPQHF
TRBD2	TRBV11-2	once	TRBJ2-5	TGTGCCAGCACCCCGGGGGGGGGAGGCCAAGAGACCCAGTACTTC	CASTPGGGGQETQYF
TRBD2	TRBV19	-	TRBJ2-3	TGTGCCAGTAGTCCTGGACTAGCGGGGGCTTTCGCAGATACGCAGTATTTT	CASSPGLAGAFADTQYF
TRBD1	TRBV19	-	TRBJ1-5	TGTGCCAGTAGTCAGGGGGCTGGCAATCAGCCCCAGCATTTT	CASSQGAGNQPQHF
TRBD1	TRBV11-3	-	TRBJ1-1	TGTGCCAGCAGCCCTGGACAGGGGCGAAAGAACACTGAAGCTTTCTTT	CASSPGQGRKNTEAFF
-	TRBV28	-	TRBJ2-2	TGTGCCAGCCACGGACAGTGGAACACCGGGGAGCTGTTTTTT	CASHGQWNTGELFF
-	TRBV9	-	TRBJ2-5	TGTGCCAGCAGCGTAGGTACGGGAACCCAAGAGACCCAGTACTTC	CASSVGTGTQETQYF
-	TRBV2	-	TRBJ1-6	TGTGCCAGCAGTGAAGGGTTTAATTCACCCCTCCACTTT	CASSEGFNSPLHF
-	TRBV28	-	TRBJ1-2	TGTGCCAGCACTTCCAGAGTATCGGGAGGCTACACCTTC	CASTSRVSGGYTF